A selection of T cell receptor beta chains follows, all from one sample in a study of blood T cell repertoires in COVID-19. Some clones are missing from TCRdb's copy, which holds only in-frame ones; the method was immunoSEQ multiplex PCR. Seen here are about 120,000 clones, over 85% observed once, and the top ten hold about 3.5%. Sequences were obtained from peripheral blood. These receptors were taken from a man aged 45-60 years with active COVID-19. CDR3s include the opening cysteine and the closing phenylalanine or tryptophan. D genes are given only for firm matches. Clone size is given for some rows only: seen once, a few or many times, or a class if the clone is expanded.

clone_size	d_call	v_call	j_call	cdr3_nt	cdr3_aa
-	-	TRBV6-2/TRBV6-3	TRBJ1-2	TGTGCCAGCAGTTACCCTGACTATGGCTACACCTTC	CASSYPDYGYTF
once	-	TRBV14	TRBJ2-1	TGTGCCAGCAGCCAAGAGGGGAGCTCCTACAATGAGCAGTTCTTC	CASSQEGSSYNEQFF
-	TRBD1	TRBV5-6	TRBJ1-2	TGTGCCAGCAGCTCGAACGGACAGGGGGCAAGGATAGTTGGCTACACCTTC	CASSSNGQGARIVGYTF
-	TRBD2	TRBV29-1	TRBJ2-3	TGCAGCGTTGCTCGGACTAGCGGCCGAGATACGCAGTATTTT	CSVARTSGRDTQYF
-	-	TRBV10-2	TRBJ2-7	TGCGCCAGCAGTCCCCAGGGGCCGTACGAGCAGTACTTC	CASSPQGPYEQYF
-	TRBD1	TRBV27	TRBJ1-1	TGTGCCAGCCGTTATAATCGACAGGGAGAGTCGTTCACTGAAGCTTTCTTT	CASRYNRQGESFTEAFF
-	-	TRBV7-8	TRBJ2-1	TGTGCCAGCTCCTATGGGCGGGGCAGATCCTACAATGAGCAGTTCTTC	CASSYGRGRSYNEQFF
once	TRBD2	TRBV10-3	TRBJ2-3	TGTGCCATCAGTGAGGGGACTAGCGGGATGTTGGATACGCAGTATTTT	CAISEGTSGMLDTQYF
-	TRBD2	TRBV27	TRBJ2-1	TGTGCCAGCAGTTTCAGAGAGCGGGAGAGGAATGAGCAGTTCTTC	CASSFRERERNEQFF
-	TRBD1	TRBV11-2	TRBJ2-5	TGTGCCAGCAGCTTGGACAGGGAGACCCAGTACTTC	CASSLDRETQYF
-	-	TRBV18	TRBJ1-6	TGTGCCAGCTCACCACTTTCAGGGCCGGATTCACCCCTCCACTTT	CASSPLSGPDSPLHF
-	TRBD1	TRBV12-3/TRBV12-4	TRBJ1-2	TGTGCCAGCAGCTTACTTACAGGGGGTGGCTACACCTTC	CASSLLTGGGYTF
-	TRBD1	TRBV3-1/TRBV3-2	TRBJ2-7	TGTGCCAGCAGCCAAGGGAGCCGACAGGGGAAAAAGGTGTACTTC	CASSQGSRQGKKVYF
-	TRBD2	TRBV9	TRBJ2-1	TGTGCCAGCAGCCTTACTAGCGGTTACAATGAGCAGTTCTTC	CASSLTSGYNEQFF
once	-	TRBV6-1	TRBJ1-2	TGTGCCAGCAGTGCCTCTACAGGGATAGGTAACTATGGCTACACCTTC	CASSASTGIGNYGYTF
-	-	TRBV2	TRBJ2-7	TGTGCCAGCAGTGAACTTGGGTCGGGCGAGCAGTACTTC	CASSELGSGEQYF
once	TRBD2	TRBV5-4	TRBJ2-5	TGTGCCAGCAGCTTGGGTCGAGCGGGAGTAAGGGAGACCCAGTACTTC	CASSLGRAGVRETQYF
-	TRBD2	TRBV7-3	TRBJ2-1	TGTGCCAGCAGCTTACTAGCGGGAGGAGCCGGCGAGCAGTTCTTC	CASSLLAGGAGEQFF
-	-	TRBV2	TRBJ1-6	TGTGCCAGCAGTGAAGCGGGCCTGCGATCTAATTCACCCCTCCACTTT	CASSEAGLRSNSPLHF
-	TRBD2	TRBV5-1	TRBJ2-5	TGCGCCAGCAGCTTACTAGCGACCAAAGAGACCCAGTACTTC	CASSLLATKETQYF
-	TRBD2	TRBV5-1	TRBJ2-3	TGCGCCAGCAGCTTGACGCGGGGGGGCCAAGATACGCAGTATTTT	CASSLTRGGQDTQYF
-	-	TRBV5-6	TRBJ1-4	TGTGCCAGCAGCCCTAGAGGGGGTTGGAATGAAAAACTGTTTTTT	CASSPRGGWNEKLFF
-	TRBD1	TRBV27	TRBJ2-7	TGTGCCAGCAGTTCACAGACAGGGCTCTACTACGAGCAGTACTTC	CASSSQTGLYYEQYF
-	-	TRBV3-1/TRBV3-2	TRBJ2-5	TGTGCCAGCAGCCAAGGGACACTAAAAGAGACCCAGTACTTC	CASSQGTLKETQYF
-	TRBD1	TRBV7-8	TRBJ2-4	TGTGCCAGCAGCCCCAGGGGGCAGGGTAGCAAAAACATTCAGTACTTC	CASSPRGQGSKNIQYF
-	-	TRBV5-1	TRBJ1-2	TGCGCCAGCAGCTTGCTCTGGGGAGGCGATGGCTACACCTTC	CASSLLWGGDGYTF
-	-	TRBV5-1	TRBJ2-1	TGCGCCAGCAGCCACAACAATGAGCAGTTCTTC	CASSHNNEQFF
-	TRBD2	TRBV6-5	TRBJ2-1	TGTGCCAGCAGCGTGACTAGCGGGGAGTACAATGAGCAGTTCTTC	CASSVTSGEYNEQFF
-	-	TRBV6-5	TRBJ1-1	TGTGCCAGCAGGAAGGGGGTTGAAGCTTTCTTT	CASRKGVEAFF
-	TRBD2	TRBV10-2	TRBJ2-3	TGCGCCAGCAGTGAGTACGGTCGGGGAGCGGGAGTTTCAGATACGCAGTATTTT	CASSEYGRGAGVSDTQYF
-	-	TRBV11-3	TRBJ2-5	TGTGCCAGCAGCTCACCCGGTCAGGGTGAGACCCAGTACTTC	CASSSPGQGETQYF
-	TRBD1	TRBV7-6	TRBJ2-2	TGTGCCAGCAGCTCGAGATCTAGGGGGCAAAACACCGGGGAGCTGTTTTTT	CASSSRSRGQNTGELFF
-	TRBD1	TRBV7-2	TRBJ1-3	TGTGCCAGCAGCCAGGGACAGTTGGCTGGAAACACCATATATTTT	CASSQGQLAGNTIYF
-	-	TRBV5-1	TRBJ1-1	TGCGCCAGCACAATGGGGGAGGGCAGGAACACTGAAGCTTTCTTT	CASTMGEGRNTEAFF
-	-	TRBV9	TRBJ2-5	TGTGCCAGCAGCGTAGTCCTAGCTGGGACCCAGTACTTC	CASSVVLAGTQYF
-	-	TRBV2	TRBJ1-1	TGTGCCAGCAGTTGGGGTATGGGAAACAGGGAAGCTTTCTTT	CASSWGMGNREAFF
-	TRBD2	TRBV10-3	TRBJ2-2	TGTGCCATCAGTGAGTCCCCCTCTAGCGGGAGTTGTGTCTTGACCGGGGAGCTGTTTTTT	CAISESPSSGSCVLTGELFF
-	TRBD2	TRBV10-1	TRBJ2-1	TGCGCCAGCAGTGAGTCTAGCGGGAGTTATACCTACAATGAGCAGTTCTTC	CASSESSGSYTYNEQFF
few	TRBD2	TRBV30	TRBJ2-1	TGTGCCTGGAGTGCGACTAGCGGGAGTGGGTTCTTC	CAWSATSGSGFF
once	TRBD2	TRBV4-1	TRBJ2-5	TGCGCCAGCAGCTTGCAGCCCACGACTAGCGGGCAAGAGACCCAGTACTTC	CASSLQPTTSGQETQYF
-	TRBD1	TRBV19	TRBJ1-1	TGTGCCAGTAGTATAAGGACAGGAGGGACTGAAGCTTTCTTT	CASSIRTGGTEAFF
-	TRBD2	TRBV5-4	TRBJ2-1	TGTGCCAGCAGCCACGACCCCAGCGGGGGGATAAATGAGCAGTTCTTC	CASSHDPSGGINEQFF